The 11 T cell receptor beta chains listed next were all sequenced from one sample in a study of shared clonotypes between healthy human individuals. The table came from immunoSEQ multiplex PCR; TCRdb's copy has only in-frame clones and leaves some out. The sample gives some 1.5 million clones, 98% of which show up once; around 0.45% is in the top ten. Sequences were obtained from naive CD4+ T cells sorted from blood. Subset: CD45RA+ positively selected. These receptor sequences come from a man aged 30 to 45 in good health.

DNA for the CDR3: TGTGCCAGCAGTGGGTTGTGGAGTGCGGAAGCTTTCTTT. This codes for CASSGLWSAEAFF. The J gene is TRBJ1-1, the V gene TRBV6-1; D ambiguous. Trimming removed 4 bases at V and 8 bases at J, with 14 bases between. Germline-derived CDR1 and CDR2 are MNHNS and SASEGT. The CDR3 loop spans 13 amino acids.

The CDR3 nucleotides are TGTGCCAGCAGCTCCTTAGGTGATACGCAGTATTTT. It encodes CASSSLGDTQYF. V and J are TRBV7-2 and TRBJ2-3; D remains ambiguous. The V gene's germline CDR1 is SGHTA and CDR2 FQGNSA. V was pared by 4 bases and J by 6 bases, with 8 bases between. The CDR3 consists of 12 residues. Full variable domain (rest looked up from reference TRBV7-2 and TRBJ2-3): GAGVSQSPSNKVTEKGKDVELRCDPISGHTALYWYRQSLGQGLEFLIYFQGNSAPDKSGLPSDRFSAERTGGSVSTLTIQRTQQEDSAVYLCASSSLGDTQYFGPGTRLTVL.

About this clone: The sample carries other DNA sequences with the same CDR3. The chain couples TRBV11-1 to TRBJ2-7; 8 positions match TRBD2. The J segment lost 2 bases and the V segment lost 1 base, leaving 4 bases of the junction unmatched. This CDR3 region has 15 residues. CDR1 is SGHAT and CDR2 is FQDESV in the germline V gene (reference sequence). The CDR3 DNA sequence: TGTGCCAGCAGCTTAGGTCTAGCGGGTACCTACGAGCAGTACTTC. Translated: CASSLGLAGTYEQYF.

This sequence joins TRBV29-1 and TRBJ2-1; D possibly uses TRBD1 or TRBD2 (5 bases each). This CDR3 has 14 residues. CDR1 and CDR2 (germline): SQVTM, ANQGSEA. Trimming cost V 6 bases and J 4 bases, with 16 bases left between them. The CDR3 loop is CSVGTPITYNEQFF. The CDR3 bases are TGCAGCGTCGGGACCCCAATTACATACAATGAGCAGTTCTTC.

The chain has TRBV5-1 and TRBJ2-7; TRBD1 agrees at 9 bases. The trim removed 6 bases at V and 4 bases at J, leaving 8 bases unmatched. The germline V gene encodes CDR1 SGHRS and CDR2 YFSETQ. The CDR3 runs 14 residues. CDR3 DNA sequence: TGCGCCAGCACCCTCGGGACAGGGCTATACGAGCAGTACTTC. As protein: CASTLGTGLYEQYF.

The rearrangement joins TRBV11-2 to TRBJ2-7, with D possibly TRBD1 on 5 matching bases. This CDR3 comprises 15 residues. V shed 4 bases and J shed 1 base, with 14 bases lying between them. Per the germline V gene, CDR1 is SGHAT and CDR2 is FQNNGV. The CDR3: CASSSGTGLSYEQYF. The CDR3 bases are TGTGCCAGCAGCTCAGGCACAGGATTATCCTACGAGCAGTACTTC.

This chain connects TRBV5-1 to TRBJ2-5; D is unresolved. Germline V gene data show CDR1 as SGHRS and CDR2 as YFSETQ. The CDR3 totals 14 residues. V lost 5 bases and J 2 bases, leaving 13 bases between the germline ends. Here the CDR3 reads CASRSHDAQETQYF. The CDR3 DNA reads as TGCGCCAGCAGGAGCCATGACGCTCAAGAGACCCAGTACTTC.

The chain couples TRBV9 to TRBJ2-7; 8 nucleotides line up with TRBD1. V trimming: 3 bases; J trimming: 4 bases; junction bases outside the gene matches: 9. This CDR3 spans 15 amino acids. Germline V gene sequence: CDR1 SGDLS, CDR2 YYNGEE. CDR3 sequence (DNA): TGTGCCAGCAGCGAGACAGGGGCTGGGGGTTACGAGCAGTACTTC. It yields the protein CASSETGAGGYEQYF.

The rearrangement uses TRBV7-9 and TRBJ2-3; 9 bases are a match to TRBD1. CDR3 length equals 17 residues. The V segment lost 4 bases and the J segment 2 bases; nucleotides outside the gene matches: 10. Germline V gene lookup returns CDR1 SEHNR and CDR2 FQNEAQ (reference sequence). The CDR3 nucleotides read TGTGCCAGCAGCTGGACCCCGGGACAGGGATACACAGATACGCAGTATTTT. It codes for CASSWTPGQGYTDTQYF.

The CDR3 here is CASSQATRDSLHEQYF. CDR3 coding DNA: TGTGCCAGCAGCCAAGCCACACGGGACAGTCTACACGAGCAGTACTTC. The J gene is TRBJ2-7, the V gene TRBV4-2; 7 bases agree with TRBD1. The V gene's germline CDR1 is LGHNA and CDR2 YNFKEQ. This CDR3 spans 16 amino acids. V dropped 1 base and J dropped 5; count of bases not matched to a gene: 11.

The chain uses TRBV10-3 and TRBJ1-1; D gene ambiguous. With 4 bases removed from V and 5 bases from J, the gap between germline ends came to 5 bases. Per the germline V gene, CDR1 is ENHRY and CDR2 is SYGVKD. The CDR3 contains 11 residues. The CDR3 spells CAISGDTEAFF. CDR3 coding DNA: TGTGCCATCAGTGGGGATACTGAAGCTTTCTTT.